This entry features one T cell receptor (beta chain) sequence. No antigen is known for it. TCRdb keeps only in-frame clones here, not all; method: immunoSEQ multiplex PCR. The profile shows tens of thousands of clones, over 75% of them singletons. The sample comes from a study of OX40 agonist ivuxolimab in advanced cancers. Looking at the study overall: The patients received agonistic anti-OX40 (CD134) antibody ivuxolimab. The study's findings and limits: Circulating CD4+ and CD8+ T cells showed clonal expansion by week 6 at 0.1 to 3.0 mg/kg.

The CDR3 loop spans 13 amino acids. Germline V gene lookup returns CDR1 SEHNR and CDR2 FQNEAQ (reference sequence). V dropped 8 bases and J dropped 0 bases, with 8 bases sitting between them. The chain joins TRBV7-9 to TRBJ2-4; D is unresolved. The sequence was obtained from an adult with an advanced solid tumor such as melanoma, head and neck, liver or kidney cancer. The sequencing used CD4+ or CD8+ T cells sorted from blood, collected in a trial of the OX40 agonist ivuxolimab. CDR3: CASGGVAKNIQYF. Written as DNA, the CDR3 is TGTGCCAGCGGTGGGGTAGCCAAAAACATTCAGTACTTC.